The clone carrying this T cell receptor beta chain was observed a handful of times. The antigen is unknown. These data originate in a study of blood T cells in healthy people across ages. Study outcomes and limitations: It was not possible, with unsorted PBMCs, to conclusively compare naive and antigen-experienced cells.

Trimming pared 6 bases from V and 8 bases from J, leaving 10 bases between. Germline assignment: CDR1 SQVTM and CDR2 ANQGSEA. The CDR3 is 10 residues long. A second roughly 7 to 12 cycle PCR used barcoded and J-beta primers. A minimum of 2.5 million CDR3-containing paired-end reads was obtained for each sample. TCRdb recomputed calls from the 5' RACE reads with MiXCR, one row per CDR3 protein. Found here are approximately 1,000,000 distinct CDR3 sequences, more than 30% of them singletons; the top ten hold 13%. Sequenced input: blood. This sequence joins TRBV29-1 and TRBJ1-2; D possibly corresponds to TRBD1 (5 bases). This clonotype was sampled from a man between 18 and 35 years old in good health. The CDR3 nucleotides read TGCAGCGTCAAGACAGAAGGCTACACCTTC. Translating it yields CSVKTEGYTF.